Listed below are T cell receptor beta chains from one sample, sequenced in a study of human T cells and chemical hapten exposure. MiXCR, applied by TCRdb to the RACE reads, yields one record per CDR3 protein. The table shows tens of thousands of distinct CDR3 sequences, with under 13% occurring only once. The specimen was whole blood, collected in connection with sensitization to the hapten diphenylcyclopropenone (DPC). The receptor set was obtained from a woman aged 45-65 years with alopecia areata. Some clones in this sample may be carry-over from other donors' samples. Each CDR3 is given with its conserved first and last residue. The order of the fields is clone size, J gene, V gene, D gene, CDR3 protein, CDR3 DNA. A D gene is named only where the DNA matches it firmly. Clone size is given for some rows only: seen once, a few or many times, or a class if the clone is expanded.

.	TRBJ2-3	TRBV6-4	TRBD2	CASSRLADSTDTQYF	TGTGCCAGCAGTCGACTAGCGGACAGCACAGATACGCAGTATTTT
few	TRBJ2-7	TRBV25-1	.	CASSDPNHSYEQYF	TGTGCCAGCAGTGATCCCAACCACTCCTACGAGCAGTACTTC
.	TRBJ1-2	TRBV12-3/TRBV12-4	.	CASSSGQPYGYTF	TGTGCCAGCAGTTCGGGGCAGCCCTATGGCTACACCTTC
many	TRBJ2-4	TRBV2	.	CASSDGSKNIQYF	TGTGCCAGCAGTGATGGCAGCAAAAACATTCAGTACTTC
.	TRBJ1-2	TRBV20-1	TRBD1	CSATRQGTNYGYTF	TGCAGTGCTACCCGACAGGGAACGAACTATGGCTACACCTTC
.	TRBJ2-1	TRBV7-2	.	CASRTGDEQFF	TGTGCCAGCAGGACGGGCGATGAGCAGTTCTTC
few	TRBJ1-1	TRBV5-5	.	CASGPTGWAEAFF	TGTGCCAGCGGACCCACAGGCTGGGCTGAAGCTTTCTTT
many	TRBJ2-1	TRBV3-1	TRBD1	CASSQETGGPYNEQFF	TGTGCCAGCAGCCAAGAGACAGGGGGGCCCTACAATGAGCAGTTCTTC
few	TRBJ1-1	TRBV7-8	.	CASSLHGGQGTEAFF	TGTGCCAGCAGCTTACATGGGGGGCAGGGCACTGAAGCTTTCTTT
many	TRBJ2-3	TRBV27	TRBD2	CASSLAEGLARDTQYF	TGTGCCAGCAGTTTAGCCGAGGGACTAGCCAGAGATACGCAGTATTTT
.	TRBJ1-1	TRBV3-1	.	CASSQEYNRPEAFF	TGTGCCAGCAGCCAAGAGTATAACCGACCCGAAGCTTTCTTT
.	TRBJ1-3	TRBV2	.	CATRTDSSGNTIYF	TGTGCCACCCGGACAGACAGCTCTGGAAACACCATATATTTT
many	TRBJ1-1	TRBV20-1	.	CSARRTNTEAFF	TGCAGTGCTAGACGGACGAACACTGAAGCTTTCTTT
many	TRBJ2-2	TRBV7-9	.	CASYTGGLGSGELFF	TGTGCCAGCTATACCGGAGGGCTAGGGTCCGGGGAGCTGTTTTTT
.	TRBJ2-2	TRBV3-1	.	CASRFRGDRTELFF	TGTGCCAGCAGATTTAGGGGAGACCGAACGGAGCTGTTTTTT
many	TRBJ1-1	TRBV6-1	.	CASSETYNTEAFF	TGTGCCAGCAGTGAAACCTACAACACTGAAGCTTTCTTT
.	TRBJ2-4	TRBV5-4	TRBD1	CASSRTGGENIRYF	TGTGCCAGCAGTCGGACAGGGGGTGAAAACATTCGGTACTTC
many	TRBJ2-5	TRBV29-1	.	CSVRWETQYF	TGCAGCGTTCGGTGGGAGACCCAGTACTTC
many	TRBJ1-5	TRBV12-3/TRBV12-4	TRBD1	CASRKQGGGQPQHF	TGTGCCAGCAGAAAACAGGGGGGCGGCCAGCCCCAGCATTTT
many	TRBJ2-7	TRBV20-1	TRBD2	CSASEREGFYEQYF	TGCAGTGCTTCAGAGCGGGAGGGTTTTTACGAGCAGTACTTC
.	TRBJ2-1	TRBV3-1	TRBD2	CASSLGSGSYNEQFF	TGTGCCAGCAGCCTTGGTAGCGGGAGCTACAATGAGCAGTTCTTC
.	TRBJ2-3	TRBV4-2	.	CASSQRLGTDTQYF	TGTGCCAGCAGCCAACGACTGGGCACAGATACGCAGTATTTT
many	TRBJ2-3	TRBV12-3/TRBV12-4	TRBD2	CASKQRENTDTQYF	TGTGCCAGCAAGCAGCGGGAGAACACAGATACGCAGTATTTT
.	TRBJ2-7	TRBV11-2	TRBD1	CASSLAPGRQGVRLEQYF	TGTGCCAGCAGCTTAGCCCCCGGGCGGCAGGGGGTACGATTGGAGCAGTACTTC
few	TRBJ2-2	TRBV7-2	TRBD2	CASSLAGAGELFF	TGTGCCAGCAGCCTAGCGGGAGCCGGGGAGCTGTTTTTT
.	TRBJ2-7	TRBV6-2/TRBV6-3	.	CASSSFRTRYYEQYF	TGTGCCAGCAGTTCCTTCCGGACAAGATATTACGAGCAGTACTTC
.	TRBJ2-7	TRBV5-4	TRBD2	CASSSRTSASYEQYF	TGTGCCAGCAGCTCCCGGACTAGCGCGTCCTACGAGCAGTACTTC
many	TRBJ2-7	TRBV29-1	.	CSTRDESQGEQYF	TGCAGCACCCGGGACGAGTCTCAAGGGGAGCAGTACTTC
few	TRBJ2-1	TRBV11-1	.	CASSQGPIYNEQFF	TGTGCCAGCAGCCAGGGACCTATCTACAATGAGCAGTTCTTC
many	TRBJ1-2	TRBV2	TRBD1	CARTGDGYTF	TGTGCCAGGACAGGGGATGGCTACACCTTC
few	TRBJ1-6	TRBV19	.	CASKAGNNSPLHF	TGTGCCAGTAAAGCCGGGAATAATTCACCCCTCCACTTT
few	TRBJ1-5	TRBV12-3/TRBV12-4	.	CASSNGAAGLQPQHF	TGTGCCAGCAGTAACGGGGCGGCAGGGCTTCAGCCCCAGCATTTT
few	TRBJ1-2	TRBV29-1	TRBD1	CSVRQGAYGYTF	TGCAGCGTCCGACAGGGGGCTTATGGCTACACCTTC
.	TRBJ2-1	TRBV4-2	.	CAAAGTYNNEQFF	TGTGCCGCCGCAGGGACTTATAACAATGAGCAGTTCTTC
many	TRBJ2-7	TRBV4-2	TRBD2	CASRDGTSGLYEQYF	TGTGCCAGCCGCGACGGGACTAGCGGGCTGTACGAGCAGTACTTC
many	TRBJ2-1	TRBV5-4	TRBD2	CASSPPSGSYNEQFF	TGTGCCAGCAGCCCGCCTAGCGGGTCCTACAATGAGCAGTTCTTC
few	TRBJ2-7	TRBV18	TRBD1	CASSQGAGSPRYEQYF	TGTGCCAGCTCACAGGGGGCTGGCAGCCCGAGGTACGAGCAGTACTTC
many	TRBJ2-1	TRBV7-8	TRBD2	CASSTRTSGGYNEQFF	TGTGCCAGCAGCACCCGGACTAGCGGGGGATACAATGAGCAGTTCTTC
many	TRBJ2-3	TRBV6-1	TRBD2	CAISSGTTDTQYF	TGTGCCATTTCTAGCGGAACCACAGATACGCAGTATTTT
many	TRBJ2-1	TRBV7-9	TRBD2	CASSTGDSGRDEQFF	TGTGCCAGCAGCACAGGGGATAGCGGGAGAGATGAGCAGTTCTTC
many	TRBJ2-7	TRBV6-1	.	CASRGSITYEQYF	TGTGCCAGCAGAGGCAGCATAACCTACGAGCAGTACTTC
many	TRBJ1-2	TRBV20-1	TRBD1	CSAQAGTGYGYTF	TGCAGTGCTCAAGCCGGGACAGGTTATGGCTACACCTTC